Listed here are 11 T cell receptor beta chains from one sample, sequenced in a study of blood T cell repertoires in COVID-19. The method was immunoSEQ multiplex PCR; TCRdb's version includes in-frame clones alone and lacks a portion of them. The table has about 210,000 clones, about four fifths seen once. Sample: peripheral blood. These receptors all stem from a woman in her forties with acute or convalescent COVID-19.

The chain has TRBV19 and TRBJ2-7, with 11 positions matching TRBD2. The CDR3 sequence is 15 residues long. Germline CDR1 LNHDA, CDR2 SQIVND (reference sequence). V trimming: 5 bases; J trimming: 5 bases; junction bases outside the gene matches: 8. CDR3 protein: CASSAATSGTNEQYF. The CDR3 DNA follows: TGTGCCAGTAGTGCAGCGACTAGCGGGACAAACGAGCAGTACTTC.

The chain couples TRBV4-1 to TRBJ2-7; the match to TRBD2 covers 7 bases. Trimming took 0 bases from V and 2 from J; bases not matched to a gene: 4. Germline lookup yields CDR1 MGHRA and CDR2 YSYEKL. This CDR3 is built from 15 residues. CDR3 in amino acids: CASSQDWGGPYEQYF. In nucleotides, the CDR3 is TGCGCCAGCAGCCAAGATTGGGGGGGACCCTACGAGCAGTACTTC.

The J gene is TRBJ2-1, the V gene TRBV11-3; 13 nucleotides align to TRBD2. V trimming: 1 base; J trimming: 9 bases; junction bases outside the gene matches: 6. This CDR3 is 16 amino acids long. Germline V lookup: CDR1 SGHNT, CDR2 YENEEA. CDR3 in amino acids: CASSLGETSGRSEQFF. DNA for the CDR3: TGTGCCAGCAGCTTAGGGGAGACTAGCGGGAGGAGTGAGCAGTTCTTC.

This chain joins TRBV19 and TRBJ2-2, with D perhaps TRBD2 (6 bases). From germline, CDR1 is LNHDA and CDR2 SQIVND (reference sequence). This CDR3 is 16 amino acids long. V lost 2 bases and J lost 2, with 12 bases in between. The CDR3 spells CASSIPTGLNTGELFF. CDR3 nucleotides: TGTGCCAGTAGTATACCTACGGGACTTAACACCGGGGAGCTGTTTTTT.

The rearrangement joins TRBV7-2 to TRBJ2-1; D remains ambiguous. The CDR3 is made up of 13 amino acids. The germline CDR1 and CDR2 sequences are SGHTA and FQGNSA. V lost 5 bases and J 4 bases, leaving 9 bases between the germline ends. This CDR3 reads CASSLRVYNEQFF. The CDR3, as DNA: TGTGCCAGCAGCCTGAGAGTTTACAATGAGCAGTTCTTC.

CDR3 in DNA: TGTGCCAGCAGTGAAGGTCCGGGAGAGACCCAGTACTTC. Translating it yields CASSEGPGETQYF. This chain joins TRBV2 and TRBJ2-5; D gene ambiguous. CDR3 size: 13 residues. V lost 1 base and J 4 bases, leaving 7 bases between the germline ends. Germline V lookup: CDR1 SNHLY, CDR2 FYNNEI.

V and J are TRBV5-1 and TRBJ2-5, with TRBD2 identical over 9 bases. V lost 4 bases to trimming and J lost 5 bases; unmatched junction nucleotides: 6. This CDR3 spans 14 amino acids. Germline V gene lookup returns CDR1 SGHRS and CDR2 YFSETQ. CDR3 sequence (DNA): TGCGCCAGCAGCGCAGGACTAGCGAGGGAGACCCAGTACTTC. Amino acid sequence: CASSAGLARETQYF.

The chain carries TRBV7-2 and TRBJ2-4; 9 bases are a match to TRBD1. V was clipped by 1 base and J by 8 bases; unmatched bases: 12. Germline CDR1 is SGHTA and CDR2 is FQGNSA. This CDR3 spans 17 amino acids. DNA for the CDR3: TGTGCCAGCAGCTTAGAGGCACACGGGACAGGGATTGACATTCAGTACTTC. Its protein product is CASSLEAHGTGIDIQYF.

V gene TRBV3-1 (or the pseudogene TRBV3-2) combines with J gene TRBJ2-3; D is undetermined. The CDR3 consists of 14 residues. The V gene lost 0 bases and the J gene lost 5 bases, with 9 bases spanning the gap. Germline lookup yields CDR1 LGHDT and CDR2 YNNKEL (reference sequence). CDR3 amino acids: CASSQDTERDTQYF. The CDR3 DNA reads as TGTGCCAGCAGCCAAGATACTGAGCGAGATACGCAGTATTTT.

The chain employs TRBV7-6 and TRBJ2-1; TRBD1 aligns across 7 bases. CDR3 size: 14 residues. The V segment lost 5 bases and the J segment 9 bases; nucleotides outside the gene matches: 10. Germline assignment: CDR1 SGHVS and CDR2 FNYEAQ. The DNA for the CDR3 is TGTGCCAGCAGCCCGTTGGACAGGAAAGGTGAGCAGTTCTTC. It codes for CASSPLDRKGEQFF.

The rearrangement uses TRBV4-3 and TRBJ2-4; no reliable D call. The CDR3 contains 17 residues. Germline V lookup: CDR1 LGHNA, CDR2 YSLEER. Trimming took 0 bases from V and 0 from J, leaving 12 bases between them. CDR3 nucleotides: TGCGCCAGCAGCCAAGATCGGTTAACGCTAGCCAAAAACATTCAGTACTTC. Its protein is CASSQDRLTLAKNIQYF.